This TCR beta chain derives from a study of T-cell reconstitution after alpha-beta-depleted transplantation in children. Study-wide results and caveats: Counts and diversity of T cells one year after transplant came mostly from newly produced T cells. As was reported, about two months after transplant, alpha-beta T cells came from several hundred expanded graft clones.

Preparation of the TCRbeta library used unique molecular identifiers. MiXCR was run by TCRdb on the PCR reads, yielding one entry per CDR3 protein. The sample records about 98,000 distinct CDR3 sequences, 20% to 30% being singletons. CDR3 length equals 12 residues. Between the trimmed V and J ends, which lost 5 bases and 7 bases, there was a span of 11 bases. The germline CDR1 and CDR2 sequences are WNHNN and SYGVQD (reference sequence). In this sample, this clonotype turned up a few times. The antigen is undetermined. The sample here was PBMCs, taken before TCRalphabeta/CD19-depleted stem cell transplant. The clonotype comes from a boy aged 2 to 10 with acute lymphoblastic leukemia, due to receive a stem cell transplant. The V and J genes are TRBV10-1 and TRBJ1-1; D is perhaps TRBD1 (6 bases). The CDR3 spells CASSKDSLEAFF. CDR3 DNA: TGCGCCAGCAGTAAGGACAGCCTTGAAGCTTTCTTT.